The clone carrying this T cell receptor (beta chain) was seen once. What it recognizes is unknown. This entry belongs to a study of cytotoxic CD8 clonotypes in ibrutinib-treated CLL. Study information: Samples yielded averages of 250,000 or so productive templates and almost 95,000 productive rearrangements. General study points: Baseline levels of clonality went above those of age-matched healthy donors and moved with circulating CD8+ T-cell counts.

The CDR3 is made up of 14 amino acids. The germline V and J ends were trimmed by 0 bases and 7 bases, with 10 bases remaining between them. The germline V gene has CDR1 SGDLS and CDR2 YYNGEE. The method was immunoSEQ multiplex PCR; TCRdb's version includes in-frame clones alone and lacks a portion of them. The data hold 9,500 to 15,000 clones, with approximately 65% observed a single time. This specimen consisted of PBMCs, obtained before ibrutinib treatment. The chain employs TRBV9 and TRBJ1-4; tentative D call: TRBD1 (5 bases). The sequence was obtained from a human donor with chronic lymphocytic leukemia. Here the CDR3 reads CASSVGAGGEKLFF. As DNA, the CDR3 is TGTGCCAGCAGCGTAGGGGCCGGGGGTGAAAAACTGTTTTTT.